The 18 T cell receptor beta chains in this list originate from one sample, sequenced in a study of tumor and adjacent non-tumor tissue in lung cancer. This sample's RNA came from whole unsorted tissue. Distant lung tissue was collected more than 3 cm away from the tumor edge. Three rounds of nested PCR, following a modified ARM-PCR protocol, produced the TCRbeta library. TCRdb re-analysed the multiplex PCR reads in MiXCR, keeping a single row per CDR3 protein. The table lists some 80,000 distinct CDR3 sequences, more than 65% of them singletons. Sequencing was carried out using distant non-tumor lung tissue. These receptor sequences come from a man aged 65-85 years with non-small cell lung cancer.

The J gene is TRBJ1-6, the V gene TRBV6-1; D possibly corresponds to TRBD1 (6 bases). The germline V gene has CDR1 MNHNS and CDR2 SASEGT. The CDR3 consists of 15 residues. Trimming pared 8 bases from V and 9 bases from J, leaving 20 bases between. The CDR3 loop reads CASAFGTSGSSPLHF. The CDR3 DNA sequence: TGTGCCAGCGCATTTGGGACAAGTGGAAGTTCACCCCTCCACTTT.

In the case of this clonotype: A much larger clone differs by one base, so this may be a read error. A read error is likely, as this CDR3 ends without the conserved phenylalanine or tryptophan. This chain joins TRBV12-3 or TRBV12-4 and TRBJ1-1; D ambiguous. The CDR3 extends over 13 amino acids. V was pared by 6 bases and J by 1 base, with 9 bases between. CDR3: CASRYGRNTEAFV. The CDR3 region has the DNA TGTGCCAGCAGGTATGGACGGAACACTGAAGCTTTCGTT.

As to this clonotype: The junction shows a germline mismatch at one end, possibly a read error. V and J are TRBV7-8 and TRBJ2-7; possible D gene TRBD2, 5 bases. This CDR3 region has 16 residues. CDR1 and CDR2 (germline): SGHVS, FQNEAQ. The CDR3: CASILALAESSYEQYF. The CDR3 coding sequence is TGTGCTAGCATCTTAGCGCTGGCGGAAAGTAGTTACGAGCAGTACTTC.

The gene calls are TRBV5-6 and TRBJ2-3; possible D gene TRBD1, 6 bases. Trimming shortened V by 5 bases and J by 3 bases, and 19 bases separated the two germline ends. CDR1 and CDR2 from the germline V gene are SGHDT and YYEEEE. This CDR3 is 16 amino acids long. CDR3 sequence reads: CASSQQGMRRTDTQYF. The CDR3 coding sequence is TGTGCCAGCAGTCAGCAGGGGATGAGGAGAACAGATACGCAGTATTTT.

Details on this clonotype: This may be a read error: a much more frequent sequence differs by one nucleotide. The V and J genes are TRBV10-1 and TRBJ2-1, with 7 bases lining up with TRBD2. The CDR3 length is 15 residues. Germline CDR1 and CDR2: WNHNN and SYGVQD (reference sequence). With 5 bases clipped from V and 1 base from J, the junction kept 5 bases outside the gene matches. CDR3 bases: TGCGCCAGCAGTCAGCGGGACGCATCCTACAATGAGCAGTTCTTC. It encodes CASSQRDASYNEQFF.

The V gene is TRBV11-2, the J gene TRBJ2-1; D is unclear. The CDR3 is made up of 14 amino acids. Germline CDR1 and CDR2: SGHAT and FQNNGV. V gave up 5 bases and J gave up 7 bases, with 15 bases separating them. CDR3 protein: CASSLQGQYNEQFF. For the CDR3, the DNA is TGTGCCAGCAGCCTCCAAGGGCAGTATAATGAGCAGTTCTTC.

V gene TRBV7-9 combines with J gene TRBJ2-3, with TRBD1 matching over 8 bases. The germline CDR1 and CDR2 sequences are SEHNR and FQNEAQ (reference sequence). J lost 2 bases, V lost 4 bases, and 14 bases had no gene match. The CDR3 is made up of 18 amino acids. CDR3 protein: CASSSLSGQGYPTDTQYF. The CDR3 nucleotides read TGTGCCAGCAGCTCCCTGAGTGGACAGGGTTATCCCACAGATACGCAGTATTTT.

This clonotype was counted at least ten times. The V gene is TRBV12-3 or TRBV12-4, the J gene TRBJ1-2; 7 bases align to TRBD1. The CDR3 has 13 amino acids. After removal of 5 bases from V and 5 bases from J, the junction contained 5 bases not matched to a gene. CDR3 sequence reads: CASSLTGSYGYTF. CDR3 bases: TGTGCCAGCAGTCTGACAGGGAGTTATGGCTACACCTTC.

As regards this clonotype: A read error may account for a junction end that differs from germline. The rearrangement uses TRBV5-1 and TRBJ2-3; D may be TRBD2 (5 bases). Looked up from germline, CDR1 is SGHRS and CDR2 is YFSETQ. This CDR3 is 13 amino acids long. The CDR3 nucleotides are TGCGTCAGCAGCTTGCTCCCGGGGGATACGCAGTATTTT. It encodes CVSSLLPGDTQYF.

For this clonotype: One end of the junction is discordant with germline, which a read error may explain. CDR3 nucleotides: TGTGCCAGCAGTACAAAGCCAAGCCGGGAGACCCAATACTTC. Protein product: CASSTKPSRETQYF. The chain carries TRBV6-2 or TRBV6-3 and TRBJ2-5; a weak D match, TRBD2 (6 bases). In germline, CDR1 is MNHEY, CDR2 SVGEGT. This CDR3 is built from 14 residues.

As for this clonotype: One end of the junction fails to match germline, which may point to a read error. V is TRBV2 and J is TRBJ2-7; tentatively, D is TRBD1 (7 bases). The CDR3 extends over 15 amino acids. CDR1 SNHLY and CDR2 FYNNEI come from the germline V gene. Written as DNA, the CDR3 is TGTGTCAGCAGTGATGGTGGCCAGGGGGGCTTCGAGCAGTACTTC. This translates into CVSSDGGQGGFEQYF.

The V and J genes are TRBV10-1 and TRBJ2-7, with D tentatively TRBD2 (5 bases). Deletions cut 2 bases from V and 0 bases from J, with 14 bases between. The CDR3 loop spans 16 amino acids. Germline CDR1 WNHNN, CDR2 SYGVQD (reference sequence). CDR3 nucleotides: TGCGCCAGCAGTGAGGGGAGTAGTGGGAACTCCTACGAGCAGTACTTC. It yields the protein CASSEGSSGNSYEQYF.

A note on this clonotype: A read error may explain this, as a much larger clone is one base away. This chain joins TRBV20-1 and TRBJ1-1, with D possibly being TRBD1 (5 bases). The CDR3 spans 12 residues. Germline V gene data show CDR1 as DFQATT and CDR2 as SNEGSKA (reference sequence). The CDR3 sequence: CNAREGPTEAFF. CDR3 DNA sequence: TGCAATGCTAGAGAGGGGCCCACTGAAGCTTTCTTT.

This chain uses TRBV28 with TRBJ2-2; weak D call: TRBD2 (6 bases). Between the trimmed V and J ends, which lost 6 bases and 7 bases, there was a span of 18 bases. CDR1 MDHEN and CDR2 SYDVKM come from the germline V gene. The CDR3 covers 15 residues. The CDR3 DNA sequence: TGTGCCAGCAGGCTGGACGGGAGAAGGGTCGGGGAGCTGTTTTTT. Its translation: CASRLDGRRVGELFF.

The CDR3 nucleotides are TGTGCCAGCAGACACGCACAGGGGGGTGAAAAACTGTTTTTT. It translates to CASRHAQGGEKLFF. The chain uses TRBV5-6 and TRBJ1-4; 8 nucleotides match TRBD1. The V gene end was trimmed by 5 bases and the J gene end by 7 bases; junction bases not matched to a gene: 7. Germline V gene sequence: CDR1 SGHDT, CDR2 YYEEEE. This CDR3 is built from 14 residues.

Ten or more counts support this clonotype. The chain couples TRBV1 to TRBJ2-7. TRBV1 is deemed a pseudogene. The CDR3 is 15 amino acids. The CDR3 region is CTSSQLDGESYEQYF. CDR3 DNA sequence: TGCACCAGCAGCCAACTGGACGGTGAATCCTACGAGCAGTACTTC.

This clonotype was observed a single time. This sequence joins TRBV29-1 and TRBJ1-1; D unresolved. Germline V CDR1 and CDR2: SQVTM, ANQGSEA. The V end lost 6 bases, the J end lost 11 bases, and 19 bases lay between the germline ends. CDR3 size: 12 residues. CDR3 sequence reads: CSVLRAAGRAFF. The CDR3 DNA follows: TGCAGCGTCCTGAGGGCTGCGGGTCGGGCTTTCTTT.

Details on this clonotype: One end of the junction does not line up with germline, which may come from a read error. The gene calls are TRBV6-6 and TRBJ1-3; 7 nucleotides match TRBD1. Germline loops: CDR1 MNHNY, CDR2 SVGAGI (reference sequence). The CDR3 is made up of 17 amino acids. CDR3 amino acids: CASSNRQGPLSGNTICF. CDR3 sequence (DNA): TGTGCCAGCAGTAACCGACAGGGTCCCCTCTCTGGAAACACCATATGTTTT.